This T cell receptor beta chain stems from a study of human T cells and chemical hapten exposure. Study-level points and caveats: The study found that DPC sensitization did not change TCRs above 1 in 1000 frequency.

CDR1 is DFQATT, CDR2 SNEGSKA, per germline (reference sequence). V shed 4 bases and J shed 2 bases, with 12 bases lying between them. The CDR3 is 14 residues long. Noted time point: pre-sensitization, week 0. Treatment here: therapeutic diphenylcyclopropenone sensitization with weekly scalp DPC. People who gave samples had alopecia, were 18 to 70 years old, and were suitable for DPC. Whole blood that had not been fractionated was the source of extracted total RNA. Unique molecular identifiers were attached to individual cDNA molecules during library preparation. Using its own MiXCR run on the RACE reads, TCRdb lists one record per CDR3 protein. The data hold approximately 400,000 distinct CDR3 sequences, with 4.5% to 6% observed a single time. This clonotype has only a few counts. The antigen remains unidentified.

This chain joins TRBV20-1 and TRBJ1-3; no clear D. The sample consisted of whole blood, taken in connection with sensitization to the hapten diphenylcyclopropenone (DPC). This TCR was recovered from a woman aged 50 to 60 with alopecia areata. Some clones in this sample may be carry-over from other donors' samples. The CDR3 coding sequence is TGCAGTGCTACGGACCCAAACACTGGAAACACCATATATTTT. As protein: CSATDPNTGNTIYF.